Following are 25 T cell receptor beta chains from one sample sequenced in a study of T cells after yellow fever vaccination. TCRdb re-called the 5' RACE reads with MiXCR, one entry per CDR3 protein. Here the sample spans more than 300,000 distinct CDR3 sequences, 6.8% being singletons. The sample was PBMCs, taken 35 to 50 days after the first yellow fever vaccination. Every receptor here comes from a man between 18 and 29 years old who received the YFV17D yellow fever vaccine.

V is TRBV4-2 and J is TRBJ2-6; TRBD2 aligns across 8 bases. The CDR3 sequence is 19 residues long. The V gene end was trimmed by 1 base and the J gene end by 0 bases; junction bases not matched to a gene: 8. Per germline, CDR1 LGHNA and CDR2 YNFKEQ. In nucleotides, the CDR3 is TGTGCCAGCAGCCAAGGGAACCGCGGGGGGCGCTCTGGGGCCAACGTCCTGACTTTC. Its translation: CASSQGNRGGRSGANVLTF.

The V and J genes are TRBV6-1 and TRBJ2-1; D call uncertain. The germline V and J ends were trimmed by 6 bases and 2 bases, with 11 bases remaining between them. Per germline, CDR1 MNHNS and CDR2 SASEGT. The CDR3 spans 14 residues. Here the CDR3 reads CASSPVGAYNEQFF. CDR3 sequence (DNA): TGTGCCAGCAGCCCCGTGGGTGCCTACAATGAGCAGTTCTTC.

This clonotype was observed at least ten times. CDR3 bases: TGTGCCAGCAGTTTCGCGTCTAGCGGTCACAATGAGCAGTTCTTC. It yields the protein CASSFASSGHNEQFF. This chain uses TRBV12-3 or TRBV12-4 with TRBJ2-1; 7 nucleotides agree with TRBD2. V lost 3 bases to trimming and J lost 5 bases; unmatched junction nucleotides: 7. This CDR3 comprises 15 residues.

The V and J genes are TRBV11-2 and TRBJ2-1; D possibly corresponds to TRBD1 (5 bases). Germline V lookup: CDR1 SGHAT, CDR2 FQNNGV. V was pared by 6 bases and J by 1 base, with 16 bases between. There are 16 residues in the CDR3. The CDR3 is CASRTITGLSYNEQFF. The CDR3, as DNA: TGTGCCAGCAGAACTATTACAGGATTGTCCTACAATGAGCAGTTCTTC.

The chain joins TRBV12-3 or TRBV12-4 to TRBJ1-5; 8 bases map to TRBD1. The CDR3 is made up of 15 amino acids. The V gene end was trimmed by 2 bases and the J gene end by 5 bases; junction bases not matched to a gene: 5. In nucleotides, the CDR3 is TGTGCCAGCAGTTTACAGGGGGCGGGCGATCAGCCCCAGCATTTT. Translating gives CASSLQGAGDQPQHF.

This clonotype has more than one count but fewer than ten. The V and J genes are TRBV27 and TRBJ1-6; D is uncertain. Per germline, CDR1 MNHEY and CDR2 SMNVEV (reference sequence). This CDR3 spans 13 amino acids. V was pared by 5 bases and J by 8 bases, with 10 bases between. CDR3 sequence: CASSLNGHSPLHF. CDR3 nucleotide sequence: TGTGCCAGCAGTCTAAACGGGCATTCACCCCTCCACTTT.

The V and J genes are TRBV27 and TRBJ2-2, with TRBD1 matching over 10 bases. Trimming at V came to 10 bases and at J to 7 bases, leaving 9 bases not matched to a gene. Germline V CDR1 and CDR2: MNHEY, SMNVEV (reference sequence). This CDR3 region has 14 residues. The CDR3 sequence is CATSDRGNDGELFF. DNA for the CDR3: TGTGCCACCTCGGACAGGGGGAACGACGGGGAGCTGTTTTTT.

The chain uses TRBV6-5 and TRBJ2-7; D is perhaps TRBD1 (5 bases). CDR1 and CDR2 (germline): MNHEY, SVGAGI. Trimming left V 5 bases short and J 2 bases short, with 19 bases between. The CDR3 totals 16 residues. CDR3 coding DNA: TGTGCCAGCAGTCACCCCCCGACAGAAATCCCCTACGAGCAGTACTTC. Amino acids: CASSHPPTEIPYEQYF.

The chain carries TRBV4-1 and TRBJ1-6; D not resolved. The CDR3 consists of 13 residues. With 1 base removed from V and 9 bases from J, the gap between germline ends came to 7 bases. The germline V gene has CDR1 MGHRA and CDR2 YSYEKL. In nucleotides, the CDR3 is TGCGCCAGCAGCCAAGCCACGGGTTCACCCCTCCACTTT. Translating gives CASSQATGSPLHF.

This clonotype was picked up many times. The chain joins TRBV20-1 to TRBJ2-7, with D perhaps TRBD1 (6 bases). The CDR3 sequence is 13 residues long. In germline, CDR1 is DFQATT, CDR2 SNEGSKA (reference sequence). The germline V and J ends were trimmed by 3 bases and 4 bases, with 13 bases remaining between them. CDR3 sequence: CSASTQGAYEQYV. CDR3 DNA sequence: TGCAGTGCTAGCACACAGGGAGCTTACGAGCAGTACGTC.

This clonotype has ten or more counts. The chain has TRBV6-4 and TRBJ2-7, with D maybe TRBD2 (5 bases). V lost 0 bases to trimming and J lost 3 bases, with 30 bases between them. Germline values: CDR1 MRHNA, CDR2 SNTAGT. The CDR3 extends over 21 amino acids. The CDR3 region has the DNA TGTGCCAGCAGTGACTCAAAAATCCCGGCCGGGGTGTGCGACCCTAACTACGAGCAGTACGTC. It is translated as CASSDSKIPAGVCDPNYEQYV.

This clonotype was counted at least ten times. The CDR3 is CASSLGRLSYEQYV. In DNA, the CDR3 is TGTGCCAGCAGCCTTGGACGGCTGAGCTACGAGCAGTACGTC. The chain couples TRBV7-8 to TRBJ2-7, with D unclear. The V gene lost 5 bases and the J gene lost 3 bases, with 14 bases spanning the gap. The V gene's germline CDR1 is SGHVS and CDR2 FQNEAQ. CDR3 length: 14 amino acids.

This clonotype has a handful of counts. CDR3 in DNA: TGTGCCAGCAAACGACAGGGGGCAAAGCTGGATACGCAGTATTTT. The encoded protein is CASKRQGAKLDTQYF. The chain joins TRBV27 to TRBJ2-3; 10 positions agree with TRBD1. V shed 7 bases and J 6 bases; nucleotides not matched to a gene: 10. CDR1 is MNHEY, CDR2 SMNVEV, per germline (reference sequence). The CDR3 consists of 15 residues.

The chain joins TRBV13 to TRBJ2-1; 8 bases agree with TRBD1. CDR3 length equals 16 residues. Germline V CDR1 and CDR2: PRHDT, FYEKMQ (reference sequence). The V gene end was trimmed by 5 bases and the J gene end by 6 bases; junction bases not matched to a gene: 12. CDR3 region: CASSGRDRLWGNEQFF. In DNA form, the CDR3 reads TGTGCCAGCAGCGGTCGGGACAGGCTTTGGGGCAATGAGCAGTTCTTC.

Many counts were recorded for this clonotype. The V gene is TRBV12-3 or TRBV12-4, the J gene TRBJ2-7; D uncertain. This CDR3 is built from 13 residues. The germline V and J ends were trimmed by 1 base and 4 bases, with 8 bases remaining between them. The CDR3 DNA is TGTGCCAGCAGTTTAGGTCCGCCGTACGAGCAGTACGTC. Translation gives CASSLGPPYEQYV.

This clonotype was counted a few times. J is TRBJ2-3 and V is TRBV6-2 or TRBV6-3; unclear D gene. Trimming stripped 0 bases from V and 4 bases from J, with 11 bases between. From germline, CDR1 is MNHEY and CDR2 SVGEGT. This CDR3 is 15 amino acids long. The CDR3 region has the DNA TGTGCCAGCAGTTACTCCAGACTCCCGGCAGATACGCAGTATTTT. Translating gives CASSYSRLPADTQYF.

This clonotype was detected a few times. This rearrangement joins TRBV5-1 to TRBJ2-5; TRBD1 matches 8 bases. Trimming cost V 3 bases and J 5 bases; bases outside gene matches: 15. CDR1 is SGHRS and CDR2 is YFSETQ in the germline V gene. CDR3 length: 17 amino acids. In DNA form, the CDR3 reads TGCGCCAGCAGCTCCACGGACAGGGCCGTGTTGTGGGAGACCCAGTACTTC. This translates into CASSSTDRAVLWETQYF.

The V and J genes are TRBV27 and TRBJ1-2; tentatively, D is TRBD1 (6 bases). The germline V and J ends were trimmed by 3 bases and 4 bases, with 9 bases remaining between them. The germline gives CDR1 MNHEY, CDR2 SMNVEV (reference sequence). The CDR3 extends over 13 amino acids. The CDR3 protein is CASSFRGLYGYTF. The CDR3 DNA reads TGTGCCAGCAGTTTTCGGGGGCTCTATGGCTACACCTTC.

This clonotype was seen at least ten times. V is TRBV12-3 or TRBV12-4 and J is TRBJ2-5; 7 bases match TRBD1. CDR3 length: 12 amino acids. The junction had 11 bases not matched to a gene; V was cut back by 10 bases and J by 9 bases. For the CDR3, the DNA is TGTGCCACCACGACAGGGACCGCGGCCCAGTACTTC. It translates to CATTTGTAAQYF.

This clonotype was seen more than once but under ten times. This chain joins TRBV11-2 and TRBJ2-1; tentatively, D is TRBD2 (5 bases). This CDR3 spans 14 amino acids. V was cut by 5 bases and J by 4 bases, with 12 bases left in between. Germline V gene sequence: CDR1 SGHAT, CDR2 FQNNGV. This CDR3 is CASSRVDWYNEQFF. The CDR3 DNA sequence: TGTGCCAGCAGCCGAGTGGACTGGTACAATGAGCAGTTCTTC.

This clonotype was picked up a small number of times. The chain links TRBV7-2 to TRBJ2-3; D not resolved. The CDR3 extends over 15 amino acids. Germline CDR1 is SGHTA and CDR2 is FQGNSA. With 1 base removed from V and 0 bases from J, the gap between germline ends came to 8 bases. This chain's CDR3 is CASSLVGSSTDTQYF. DNA for the CDR3: TGTGCCAGCAGCTTAGTCGGCTCTAGCACAGATACGCAGTATTTT.

The V call is TRBV5-1, the J call TRBJ1-1; the D is unclear. The CDR3 covers 15 residues. Trimming pared 0 bases from V and 0 bases from J, leaving 9 bases between. The germline CDR1 and CDR2 sequences are SGHRS and YFSETQ. The CDR3 DNA is TGCGCCAGCAGCTTGGATACGGGTGTGAACACTGAAGCTTTCTTT. Amino acid sequence: CASSLDTGVNTEAFF.

The table lists this clonotype with a few counts. V is TRBV29-1 and J is TRBJ2-1; D ambiguous. With 3 bases removed from V and 7 bases from J, the gap between germline ends came to 10 bases. Per the germline V gene, CDR1 is SQVTM and CDR2 is ANQGSEA. There are 12 residues in the CDR3. For the CDR3, the DNA is TGCAGCGTTGACCAAGACTGGAATGAGCAGTTCTTC. It codes for CSVDQDWNEQFF.

The V gene is TRBV12-3 or TRBV12-4, the J gene TRBJ2-1; 11 nucleotides match TRBD1. V dropped 5 bases and J dropped 6; count of bases not matched to a gene: 6. The CDR3 covers 15 residues. Here the CDR3 reads CASSPGQGAGNEQFF. Here the CDR3 DNA reads TGTGCCAGCAGTCCCGGACAGGGGGCAGGCAATGAGCAGTTCTTC.

This clonotype has more than one count but fewer than ten. The genes are TRBV6-6 and TRBJ2-7, with TRBD1 matching 9 bases. Germline CDR1 is MNHNY and CDR2 is SVGAGI (reference sequence). The CDR3 contains 12 residues. The V gene end was trimmed by 6 bases and the J gene end by 7 bases; junction bases not matched to a gene: 4. CDR3 nucleotide sequence: TGTGCCAGCAGCGGGACAGGGAGGGAGCAGTACGTC. Translation gives CASSGTGREQYV.